This T cell receptor (beta chain) was sequenced for a study of blood T cell repertoires in COVID-19. About the research overall: Sites across the United States, Italy and Spain contributed samples from acute and convalescent COVID-19. PBMCs, B-cell-depleted T cells, or T cells provided the cDNA or gDNA that made up the material.

This clone has only a few counts. This sample includes further DNA sequences coding for the same CDR3. The V and J ends lost 3 bases and 4 bases, in that order; junction bases with no gene match: 5. The length of the CDR3 is 13 residues. CDR1 and CDR2 from the germline V gene are SQVTM and ANQGSEA. The authors' processing: The assay estimated nucleated cells by amplifying reference gene primers. The protocol was immunoSEQ multiplex PCR, while the TCRdb copy is restricted to in-frame clones and leaves out a portion. V and J calls plus clone size are reproduced from that table; the DNA served to infer D and trimming. The data contain 150,000 to 200,000 clones, approximately 79% of them singletons.

The chain links TRBV29-1 to TRBJ1-2; 7 bases are shared with TRBD1. The receptor comes from a woman in her sixties or seventies with acute or convalescent COVID-19. The sequenced sample consisted of peripheral blood. The CDR3 loop reads CSVEPGQSYGYTF. The CDR3 nucleotides read TGCAGCGTTGAGCCGGGACAGAGCTATGGCTACACCTTC.